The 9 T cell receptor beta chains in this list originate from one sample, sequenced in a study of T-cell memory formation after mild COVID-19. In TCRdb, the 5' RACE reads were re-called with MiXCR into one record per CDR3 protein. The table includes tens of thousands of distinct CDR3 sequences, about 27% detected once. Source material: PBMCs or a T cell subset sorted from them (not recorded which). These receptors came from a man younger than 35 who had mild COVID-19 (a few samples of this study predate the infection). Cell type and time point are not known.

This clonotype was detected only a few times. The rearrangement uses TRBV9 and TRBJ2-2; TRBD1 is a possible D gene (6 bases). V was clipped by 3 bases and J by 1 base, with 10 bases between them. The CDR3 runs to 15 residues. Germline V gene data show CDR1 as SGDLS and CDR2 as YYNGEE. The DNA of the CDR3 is TGTGCCAGCAGCGACTCGGGACAGAACACCGGGGAGCTGTTTTTT. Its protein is CASSDSGQNTGELFF.

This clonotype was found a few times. The CDR3 spells CAVWEPNTGELFF. The CDR3 nucleotides are TGTGCCGTGTGGGAGCCGAACACCGGGGAGCTGTTTTTT. This sequence joins TRBV7-3 and TRBJ2-2, with D possibly being TRBD2 (5 bases). CDR3 length: 13 amino acids. V was cut by 11 bases and J by 0 bases, with 10 bases left in between. Germline V gene data show CDR1 as SGHTA and CDR2 as FQGTGA.

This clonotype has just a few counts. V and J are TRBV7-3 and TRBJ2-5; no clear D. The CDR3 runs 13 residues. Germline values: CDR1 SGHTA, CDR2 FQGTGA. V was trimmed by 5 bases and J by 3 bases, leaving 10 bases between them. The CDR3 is CASSPPHEETQYF. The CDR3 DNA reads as TGTGCCAGCAGCCCCCCCCACGAAGAGACCCAGTACTTC.

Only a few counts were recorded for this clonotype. The CDR3 spells CASSQDTGTGGIYEQYF. CDR3 coding DNA: TGCGCCAGCAGCCAAGATACCGGGACAGGGGGCATCTACGAGCAGTACTTC. The gene calls are TRBV4-3 and TRBJ2-7, with 12 bases lining up with TRBD1. Germline V gene data show CDR1 as LGHNA and CDR2 as YSLEER. The CDR3 is 17 amino acids. Unmatched junction bases numbered 6, after V lost 0 bases and J lost 3 bases.

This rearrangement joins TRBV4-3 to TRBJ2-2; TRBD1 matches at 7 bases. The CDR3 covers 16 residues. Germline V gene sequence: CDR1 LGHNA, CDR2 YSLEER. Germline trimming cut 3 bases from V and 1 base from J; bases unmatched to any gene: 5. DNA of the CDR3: TGCGCCAGCAGCCACTCCGGGACAGAGAACACCGGGGAGCTGTTTTTT. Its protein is CASSHSGTENTGELFF.

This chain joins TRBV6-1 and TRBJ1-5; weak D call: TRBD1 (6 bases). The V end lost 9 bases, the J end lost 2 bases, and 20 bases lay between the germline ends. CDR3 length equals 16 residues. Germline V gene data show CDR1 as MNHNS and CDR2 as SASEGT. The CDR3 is CASLPNRETRNQPQHF. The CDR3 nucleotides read TGTGCCAGTCTCCCTAACAGGGAAACGCGCAATCAGCCCCAGCATTTT.

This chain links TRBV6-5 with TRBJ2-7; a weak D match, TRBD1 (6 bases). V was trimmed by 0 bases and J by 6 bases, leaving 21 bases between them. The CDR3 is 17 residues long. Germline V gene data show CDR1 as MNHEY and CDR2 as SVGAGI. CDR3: CASSYSFAQGIGGEQYF. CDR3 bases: TGTGCCAGCAGTTACTCGTTTGCACAGGGAATTGGCGGCGAGCAGTACTTC.

The CDR3 nucleotides read TGCGCCAGCAGCCAAAGGCCGGTAGGGTTGGCCACAGATACGCAGTATTTT. Translated, it gives CASSQRPVGLATDTQYF. The chain is built from TRBV4-1 and TRBJ2-3; D call uncertain. Germline V lookup: CDR1 MGHRA, CDR2 YSYEKL. Trimming pared 2 bases from V and 2 bases from J, leaving 17 bases between. CDR3 length: 17 residues.

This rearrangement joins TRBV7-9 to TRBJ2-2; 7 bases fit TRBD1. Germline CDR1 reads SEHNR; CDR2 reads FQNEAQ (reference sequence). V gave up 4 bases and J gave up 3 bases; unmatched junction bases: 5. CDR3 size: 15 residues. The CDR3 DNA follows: TGTGCCAGCAGCTCATCAGGGGGTCACACCGGGGAGCTGTTTTTT. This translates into CASSSSGGHTGELFF.